This TCR beta chain originates from a study of blood T cell repertoires in COVID-19. Per the study methods: Reference gene primer amplification yielded estimated nucleated cell counts. TCRdb's copy holds only in-frame clones and misses some; the assay was immunoSEQ multiplex PCR. Clonal size and the V and J genes are those of that table, whereas D and trimming came from the DNA. Here the sample spans fewer than 250,000 clones, 70% to 90% being singletons. The participants were between about 18 and 90 years old and came from about two dozen US areas. Participants reported their clinical history, and cohort assignment relied on those reports. Germline loops: CDR1 KGHSH, CDR2 LQKENI. This CDR3 spans 13 amino acids. Trimming shortened V by 0 bases and J by 7 bases, and 7 bases separated the two germline ends.

This chain joins TRBV18 and TRBJ1-5; no definite D call. The sample consisted of PBMCs or T cells enriched from blood (not recorded which). The TCR comes from a young man who had recovered from COVID-19. CDR3 amino acids: CASSPPGRQPQHF. The CDR3 coding sequence is TGTGCCAGCTCACCACCAGGGAGGCAGCCCCAGCATTTT.